This T cell receptor (beta chain) derives from a study of shared clonotypes between healthy human individuals. Naive CD8 isolation took CD45RO-negative cells positively selected for CCR7 and excluded terminally differentiated effector memory CD45RA+ cells. Germline CDR1 is SNHLY and CDR2 is FYNNEI. With V trimmed by 6 bases and J by 2 bases, 4 bases remained unmatched. The length of the CDR3 is 15 residues. The method was immunoSEQ multiplex PCR; TCRdb's version includes in-frame clones alone and lacks a portion of them. The sample records about 580,000 clones, 95% to 98% being singletons. This TCR came from a man aged 25 to 45 in good health. The chain couples TRBV2 to TRBJ2-3, with 11 bases identical to TRBD2. Sequencing was carried out using naive CD8+ T cells sorted from blood. CDR3 in amino acids: CASRPGLADTDTQYF. Written as DNA, the CDR3 is TGTGCCAGCAGGCCGGGACTAGCGGACACAGATACGCAGTATTTT.